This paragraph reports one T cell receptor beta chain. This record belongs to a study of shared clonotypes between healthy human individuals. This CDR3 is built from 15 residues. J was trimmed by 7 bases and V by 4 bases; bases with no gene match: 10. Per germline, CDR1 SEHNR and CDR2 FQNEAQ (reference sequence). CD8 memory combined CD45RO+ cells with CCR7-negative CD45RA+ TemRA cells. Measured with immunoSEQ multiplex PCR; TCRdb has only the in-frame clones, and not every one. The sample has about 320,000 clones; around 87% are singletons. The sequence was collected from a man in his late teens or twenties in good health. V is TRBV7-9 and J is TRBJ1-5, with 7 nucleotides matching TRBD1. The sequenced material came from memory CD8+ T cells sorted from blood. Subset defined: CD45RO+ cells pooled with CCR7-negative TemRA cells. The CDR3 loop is CASSWGTGVGQPQHF. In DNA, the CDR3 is TGTGCCAGCAGCTGGGGTACAGGGGTTGGGCAGCCCCAGCATTTT. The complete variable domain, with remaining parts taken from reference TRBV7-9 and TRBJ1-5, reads DTGVSQNPRHKITKRGQNVTFRCDPISEHNRLYWYRQTLGQGPEFLTYFQNEAQLEKSRLLSDRFSAERPKGSFSTLEIQRTEQGDSAMYLCASSWGTGVGQPQHFGDGTRLSIL.